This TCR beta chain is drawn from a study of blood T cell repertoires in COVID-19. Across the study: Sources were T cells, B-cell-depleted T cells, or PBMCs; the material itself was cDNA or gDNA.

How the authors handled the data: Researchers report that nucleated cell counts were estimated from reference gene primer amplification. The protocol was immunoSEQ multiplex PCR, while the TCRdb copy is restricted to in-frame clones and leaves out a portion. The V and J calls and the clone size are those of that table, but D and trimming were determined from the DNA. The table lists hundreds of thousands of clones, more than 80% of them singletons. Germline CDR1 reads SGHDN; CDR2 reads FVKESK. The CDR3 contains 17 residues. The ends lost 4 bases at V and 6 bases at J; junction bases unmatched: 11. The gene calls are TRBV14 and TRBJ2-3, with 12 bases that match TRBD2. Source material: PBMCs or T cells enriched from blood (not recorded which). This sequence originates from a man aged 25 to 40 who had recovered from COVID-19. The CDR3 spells CASSPTSGRKVGDTQYF. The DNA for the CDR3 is TGTGCCAGCAGCCCAACTAGCGGGAGGAAGGTCGGGGATACGCAGTATTTT.